A single sample is the source of the 13 T cell receptor beta chains below, sequenced in a study of blood T cell repertoires in COVID-19. Generated by immunoSEQ multiplex PCR, the TCRdb table keeps only in-frame clones and is missing some. The repertoire holds roughly 80,000 clones, with about four fifths as singletons. Specimen: peripheral blood. The receptor set was obtained from a woman aged 55-69 years with acute or convalescent COVID-19.

The genes are TRBV2 and TRBJ2-7; TRBD1 is a possible D gene (6 bases). Germline CDR1 SNHLY, CDR2 FYNNEI. The germline V and J ends were trimmed by 8 bases and 2 bases, with 10 bases remaining between them. The CDR3 runs 12 residues. For the CDR3, the DNA is TGTGCCAGCCAAGGACAGCCCTACGAGCAGTACTTC. As protein: CASQGQPYEQYF. Variable domain in full (rest from reference TRBV2 and TRBJ2-7): EPEVTQTPSHQVTQMGQEVILRCVPISNHLYFYWYRQILGQKVEFLVSFYNNEISEKSEIFDDQFSVERPDGSNFTLKIRSTKLEDSAMYFCASQGQPYEQYFGPGTRLTVT.

The chain couples TRBV18 to TRBJ2-7, with 9 bases lining up with TRBD1. The CDR3 has 14 amino acids. The ends lost 3 bases at V and 6 bases at J; junction bases unmatched: 6. The germline V gene has CDR1 KGHSH and CDR2 LQKENI. The chain's CDR3 is CASSPRQGGGEQYF. The CDR3 nucleotides are TGTGCCAGCTCACCCAGACAGGGGGGCGGCGAGCAGTACTTC. The full variable domain, rest sourced from reference TRBV18 and TRBJ2-7, is NAGVMQNPRHLVRRRGQEARLRCSPMKGHSHVYWYRQLPEEGLKFMVYLQKENIIDESGMPKERFSAEFPKEGPSILRIQQVVRGDSAAYFCASSPRQGGGEQYFGPGTRLTVT.

V is TRBV5-5 and J is TRBJ2-3, with TRBD1 matching 7 bases. The CDR3 contains 16 residues. The V gene end was trimmed by 4 bases and the J gene end by 2 bases; junction bases not matched to a gene: 10. In germline, CDR1 is SGHKS, CDR2 YYEKEE (reference sequence). The CDR3 sequence is CASSPGTAGLTDTQYF. For the CDR3, the DNA is TGTGCCAGCAGCCCAGGGACAGCTGGACTCACAGATACGCAGTATTTT.

J is TRBJ1-1 and V is TRBV28; D perhaps matches TRBD1 (6 bases). Germline V gene data show CDR1 as MDHEN and CDR2 as SYDVKM. This CDR3 region has 11 residues. The V and J ends lost 7 bases and 8 bases respectively, with 11 bases between them. The CDR3 DNA is TGTGCCAGCAACCCAGGGACAGAAGCTTTCTTT. Its protein is CASNPGTEAFF.

This clone was found a few times. V is TRBV7-8 and J is TRBJ1-4; no definite D call. CDR3 length: 16 residues. CDR1 is SGHVS and CDR2 is FQNEAQ in the germline V gene. Trimming removed 7 bases at V and 4 bases at J, with 19 bases between. The CDR3 sequence is CASTVESGIGNEKLFF. The CDR3 bases are TGTGCCAGCACTGTGGAATCGGGTATTGGTAATGAAAAACTGTTTTTT.

J is TRBJ1-3 and V is TRBV2, with TRBD1 identical over 8 bases. The CDR3 extends over 17 amino acids. From germline, CDR1 is SNHLY and CDR2 FYNNEI. V shed 3 bases and J 4 bases; nucleotides not matched to a gene: 11. In DNA form, the CDR3 reads TGTGCCAGCAGTGAGAGCATCCAAAGGACAGGGGGAAACACCATATATTTT. Translating gives CASSESIQRTGGNTIYF.

The chain carries TRBV7-9 and TRBJ2-5; 10 bases match TRBD2. The CDR3 has 14 residues. Looked up from germline, CDR1 is SEHNR and CDR2 is FQNEAQ (reference sequence). Losses at the gene ends were 5 bases for V and 6 bases for J; bases not matched to a gene: 6. CDR3 sequence reads: CASSPGLAVKTQYF. For the CDR3, the DNA is TGTGCCAGCAGCCCCGGACTAGCGGTGAAGACCCAGTACTTC.

DNA for the CDR3: TGTGCCAGCAGCCCCCGTCGTAGCGACACCGGGGAGCTGTTTTTT. Translated, it gives CASSPRRSDTGELFF. This chain joins TRBV7-2 and TRBJ2-2, with D possibly TRBD2 on 5 matching bases. Germline V gives CDR1 SGHTA, CDR2 FQGNSA. The V end lost 5 bases, the J end lost 3 bases, and 13 bases lay between the germline ends. This CDR3 has 15 amino acids.

The rearrangement links TRBV5-1 to TRBJ1-5; 9 bases map to TRBD1. This CDR3 spans 14 amino acids. Germline V lookup: CDR1 SGHRS, CDR2 YFSETQ. V shed 4 bases and J 4 bases; nucleotides not matched to a gene: 3. The CDR3 DNA reads TGCGCCAGCAGCGAGGGACAGGGAAATCAGCCCCAGCATTTT. As protein: CASSEGQGNQPQHF.

The chain has TRBV19 and TRBJ2-1; TRBD1 matches 9 bases. This CDR3 region has 15 residues. The V segment lost 5 bases and the J segment 7 bases; nucleotides outside the gene matches: 9. Germline loops: CDR1 LNHDA, CDR2 SQIVND (reference sequence). The CDR3 DNA reads TGTGCCAGTAGTCGAGGGACAGGGTTCCGAAATGAGCAGTTCTTC. Its translation: CASSRGTGFRNEQFF.

The chain is built from TRBV7-2 and TRBJ1-2, with 9 bases lining up with TRBD1. After removal of 4 bases from V and 5 bases from J, the junction contained 8 bases not matched to a gene. The CDR3 sequence is 15 residues long. CDR1 and CDR2 (germline): SGHTA, FQGNSA. The DNA of the CDR3 is TGTGCCAGCAGCTCTCTACAGGGGGCAATGTATGGCTACACCTTC. This translates into CASSSLQGAMYGYTF.

This rearrangement joins TRBV6-5 to TRBJ2-1; 7 nucleotides match TRBD2. Germline V gene lookup returns CDR1 MNHEY and CDR2 SVGAGI. The length of the CDR3 is 15 residues. V trimming: 5 bases; J trimming: 8 bases; junction bases outside the gene matches: 12. The CDR3 loop is CASSTPRGGRDEQFF. In DNA, the CDR3 is TGTGCCAGCAGTACACCACGGGGAGGGAGGGATGAGCAGTTCTTC.

The chain recombines TRBV9 with TRBJ2-1; TRBD2 aligns across 14 bases. V shed 0 bases, J shed 9 bases, and the junction held 8 bases outside the gene matches. Germline values: CDR1 SGDLS, CDR2 YYNGEE. This CDR3 has 17 residues. The CDR3 reads CASSVGGGLAGVLEQFF. The CDR3 nucleotides read TGTGCCAGCAGCGTAGGGGGGGGACTAGCGGGAGTGCTTGAGCAGTTCTTC.